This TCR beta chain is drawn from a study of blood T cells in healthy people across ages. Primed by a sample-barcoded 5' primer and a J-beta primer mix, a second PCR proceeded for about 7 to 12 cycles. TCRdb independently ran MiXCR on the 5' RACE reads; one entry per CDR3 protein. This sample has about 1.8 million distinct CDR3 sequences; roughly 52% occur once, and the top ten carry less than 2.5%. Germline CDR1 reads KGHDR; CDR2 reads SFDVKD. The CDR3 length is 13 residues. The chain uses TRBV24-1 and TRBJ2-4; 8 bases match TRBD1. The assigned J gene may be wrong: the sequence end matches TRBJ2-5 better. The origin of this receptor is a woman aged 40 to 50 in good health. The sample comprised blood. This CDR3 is CATSRTGTETQYF. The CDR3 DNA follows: TGTGCCACCAGCCGGACAGGGACAGAGACCCAGTACTTC.